The clone carrying this T cell receptor beta chain was seen repeatedly, ten times or more. Germline and junction disagree at one end, which may indicate a read error. This entry belongs to a study of T cells in Graves' hyperthyroidism and ophthalmopathy. What was amplified from RNA transcripts were TCR beta CDR3 regions. First-round RT-PCR of the TCR CDR3 relied on the HTBI primer set. TCRdb re-derived calls from the multiplex PCR reads in MiXCR, one entry per CDR3 protein. Here the sample spans hundreds of thousands of distinct CDR3 sequences, less than 15% being singletons. An absence of ophthalmopathy progression within 18 months meant stable Graves' hyperthyroidism. The source of this sequence is a woman under 30 with Graves' hyperthyroidism. The sample comprised blood.

The CDR3 nucleotides are TGCGCCAGCAGCTCGGACGGCTATGGCTACACCTTC. This gives the protein CASSSDGYGYTF. The V and J genes are TRBV12-3 or TRBV12-4 and TRBJ1-2; D is ambiguous. The CDR3 is 12 residues long.